One and the same sample provided the 3 T cell receptor beta chains below, sequenced in a study of beta chain features in type 1 diabetes. Study-level results: In all four CD4+ subsets, TCRB CDR3 length was significantly, moderately reduced in type 1 diabetes.

Their antigen targets remain unknown. Expressed TCRB transcripts were sequenced after all isolated RNA was converted to cDNA. Libraries were prepared by immunoSEQ multiplex PCR; TCRdb keeps only in-frame clonotypes and omits some of them. The data show approximately 150,000 clones, with around 8.8% seen just once and around 0.75% held by the top ten. Material for sequencing was central memory CD4+ T cells from blood. Receptors originate from a man aged 25 to 40 with type 1 diabetes.

This clone was observed many times. Written as DNA, the CDR3 is TGTGCCAGCTCACCATTTGGACAGGGGGACAATGAGCAGTTCTTC. Its protein product is CASSPFGQGDNEQFF. V and J are TRBV18 and TRBJ2-1; 10 positions agree with TRBD1. The germline CDR1 and CDR2 sequences are KGHSH and LQKENI. V shed 2 bases and J 5 bases; nucleotides not matched to a gene: 3. The CDR3 covers 15 residues.

This clone has a handful of counts. The chain links TRBV5-1 to TRBJ1-2; D uncertain. From germline, CDR1 is SGHRS and CDR2 YFSETQ. The CDR3 length is 12 residues. V lost 1 base, J lost 8 bases, and 9 bases lay in between. The CDR3 bases are TGCGCCAGCAGCTTGACCGGTCGGGGCTACACCTTC. Translation: CASSLTGRGYTF.

The chain has TRBV4-2 and TRBJ2-1; the D gene is possibly TRBD1 (5 bases). The V gene lost 1 base and the J gene lost 7 bases, with 14 bases spanning the gap. Germline values: CDR1 LGHNA, CDR2 YNFKEQ. The CDR3 has 15 amino acids. The CDR3 DNA reads TGTGCCAGCAGCCAAGGTTGGACACAAAGGAATGAGCAGTTCTTC. Its translation: CASSQGWTQRNEQFF.